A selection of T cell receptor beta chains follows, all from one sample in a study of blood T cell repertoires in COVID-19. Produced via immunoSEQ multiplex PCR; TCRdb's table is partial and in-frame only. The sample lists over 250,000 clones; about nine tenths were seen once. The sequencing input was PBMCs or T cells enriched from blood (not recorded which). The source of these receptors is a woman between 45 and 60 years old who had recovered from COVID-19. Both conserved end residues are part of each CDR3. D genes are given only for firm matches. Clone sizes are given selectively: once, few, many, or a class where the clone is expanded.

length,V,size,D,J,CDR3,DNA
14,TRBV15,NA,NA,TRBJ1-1,CATSHFAPNTEAFF,TGTGCCACCAGCCACTTCGCCCCGAACACTGAAGCTTTCTTT
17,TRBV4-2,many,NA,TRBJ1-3,CASSQSIRVLSGNTIYF,TGTGCCAGCAGCCAATCCATCAGGGTCCTCTCTGGAAACACCATATATTTT
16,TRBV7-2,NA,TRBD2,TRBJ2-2,CASSLMVAGGSGELFF,TGTGCCAGCAGCTTAATGGTCGCGGGGGGCTCCGGGGAGCTGTTTTTT
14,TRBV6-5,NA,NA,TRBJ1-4,CASSYSQGNQGLFF,TGTGCCAGCAGTTACTCCCAGGGTAACCAGGGTCTGTTTTTT
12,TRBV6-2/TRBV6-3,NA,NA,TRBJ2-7,CASSDGSYEQYF,TGTGCCAGCAGCGACGGGTCCTACGAGCAGTACTTC
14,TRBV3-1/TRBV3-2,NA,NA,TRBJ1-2,CASSQVNSNYGYTF,TGTGCCAGCAGCCAAGTTAACAGTAACTATGGCTACACCTTC
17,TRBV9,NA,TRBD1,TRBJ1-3,CASSARRTGISGNTIYF,TGTGCCAGCAGCGCAAGACGGACAGGGATCTCTGGAAACACCATATATTTT
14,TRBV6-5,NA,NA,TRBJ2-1,CASRYRSEHNEQFF,TGTGCCAGCAGGTACCGGTCCGAACACAATGAGCAGTTCTTC
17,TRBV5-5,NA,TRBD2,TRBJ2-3,CASSPPGLAGGPDTQYF,TGTGCCAGCAGCCCACCCGGACTAGCGGGAGGGCCGGATACGCAGTATTTT
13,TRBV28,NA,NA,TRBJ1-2,CASSSPPIRGYTF,TGTGCCAGCAGTTCCCCGCCCATTCGGGGCTACACCTTC
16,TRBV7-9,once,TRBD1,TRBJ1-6,CASSYATTGMNSPLHF,TGTGCCAGCAGCTACGCTACGACAGGGATGAATTCACCCCTCCACTTT
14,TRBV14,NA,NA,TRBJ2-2,CASSFGRYTGELFF,TGTGCCAGCAGCTTCGGGAGATACACCGGGGAGCTGTTTTTT